Each of the 20 T cell receptor beta chains below was sequenced from the same sample in a study of CD8 T cells in ankylosing spondylitis. Study results and limitations: Apparently characteristic of ankylosing spondylitis blood was a TCR beta motif (roughly eight highly homologous variants).

Via MiXCR, TCRdb re-called the 5' RACE reads, giving one row per CDR3 protein. The sample holds around 770,000 distinct CDR3 sequences, 12% seen once. Which antigens these TCRs recognize remains unknown. Material for sequencing was blood, either unsorted or a sorted T cell fraction (not recorded which). The receptors stem from a male donor with ankylosing spondylitis.

This clonotype occurred many times. The chain employs TRBV7-2 and TRBJ2-7; 7 bases agree with TRBD2. Trimming at V came to 4 bases and at J to 1 base, leaving 4 bases not matched to a gene. CDR1 and CDR2 from the germline V gene are SGHTA and FQGNSA. The CDR3 contains 14 residues. CDR3: CASSYAGASYEQYF. CDR3 nucleotides: TGTGCCAGCAGCTACGCGGGAGCATCCTACGAGCAGTACTTC.

This clonotype was counted between two and nine times. For the CDR3, the DNA is TGTGCCAGCAGCTGGACACCGGGCCTATCTACAGATACGCAGTATTTT. Protein: CASSWTPGLSTDTQYF. The rearrangement joins TRBV7-2 to TRBJ2-3, with D possibly TRBD1 on 5 matching bases. The germline V gene encodes CDR1 SGHTA and CDR2 FQGNSA. The CDR3 runs to 16 residues. The V gene lost 4 bases and the J gene lost 3 bases, with 17 bases spanning the gap.

The rearrangement links TRBV5-1 to TRBJ1-4, with D possibly TRBD1 on 6 matching bases. V dropped 3 bases and J dropped 5 bases, with 17 bases sitting between them. Looked up from germline, CDR1 is SGHRS and CDR2 is YFSETQ. This CDR3 spans 16 amino acids. CDR3 amino acids: CASSSGTHLANEKLFF. CDR3 bases: TGCGCCAGCAGCTCCGGGACACACCTCGCGAATGAAAAACTGTTTTTT. The full variable domain, rest sourced from reference TRBV5-1 and TRBJ1-4, is KAGVTQTPRYLIKTRGQQVTLSCSPISGHRSVSWYQQTPGQGLQFLFEYFSETQRNKGNFPGRFSGRQFSNSRSEMNVSTLELGDSALYLCASSSGTHLANEKLFFGSGTQLSVL.

The chain joins TRBV28 to TRBJ2-7; 10 bases map to TRBD2. Per the germline V gene, CDR1 is MDHEN and CDR2 is SYDVKM. The CDR3 length is 16 residues. V was pared by 3 bases and J by 5 bases, with 10 bases of the junction left unmatched. As DNA, the CDR3 is TGTGCCAGCAGTTTTTCTAGCGGGGGTCTCGCCCACGAGCAGTACTTC. This gives the protein CASSFSSGGLAHEQYF.

This clonotype appeared many times. The V call is TRBV7-9, the J call TRBJ2-7; 9 nucleotides line up with TRBD1. CDR3 length: 14 amino acids. CDR1 and CDR2 from the germline V gene are SEHNR and FQNEAQ (reference sequence). V lost 5 bases to trimming and J lost 3 bases; unmatched junction nucleotides: 5. The CDR3: CASSTGQGLYEQYF. The CDR3 region has the DNA TGTGCCAGCAGCACGGGACAGGGTCTCTACGAGCAGTACTTC.

The V gene is TRBV7-2, the J gene TRBJ1-1; TRBD1 aligns across 8 bases. The junction had 5 bases not matched to a gene; V was cut back by 4 bases and J by 4 bases. The CDR3 sequence is 14 residues long. Germline V lookup: CDR1 SGHTA, CDR2 FQGNSA. The CDR3 DNA reads as TGTGCCAGCAGCTCCCGACAGGGGATCACTGAAGCTTTCTTT. As protein: CASSSRQGITEAFF.

The chain recombines TRBV20-1 with TRBJ2-1; D not resolved. The length of the CDR3 is 12 residues. V gave up 2 bases and J gave up 8 bases, with 10 bases separating them. The germline gives CDR1 DFQATT, CDR2 SNEGSKA (reference sequence). CDR3 bases: TGCAGTGCTAGAAACCGTGGGGATGAGCAGTTCTTC. Translated: CSARNRGDEQFF.

This clonotype was observed a handful of times. This rearrangement joins TRBV7-2 to TRBJ2-7, with D perhaps TRBD1 or TRBD2 (5 bases each). The CDR3 is 16 residues long. Per germline, CDR1 SGHTA and CDR2 FQGNSA. V shed 2 bases and J shed 9 bases, with 23 bases lying between them. CDR3 bases: TGTGCCAGCAGCTTAATGGCTAGGGACGGCCAGGGTGGGCAGTACTTC. Translation: CASSLMARDGQGGQYF. The full variable domain, its missing parts supplied by reference TRBV7-2 and TRBJ2-7, is GAGVSQSPSNKVTEKGKDVELRCDPISGHTALYWYRQSLGQGLEFLIYFQGNSAPDKSGLPSDRFSAERTGGSVSTLTIQRTQQEDSAVYLCASSLMARDGQGGQYFGPGTRLTVT.

This clonotype has just a few counts. V usage is TRBV7-9 and J usage is TRBJ2-3; D might be TRBD1 (5 bases). Deletions cut 0 bases from V and 2 bases from J, with 15 bases between. CDR3 length: 17 amino acids. Germline V gene lookup returns CDR1 SEHNR and CDR2 FQNEAQ (reference sequence). CDR3 bases: TGTGCCAGCAGCTTAGCCCAATGGACGGACACCACAGATACGCAGTATTTT. It translates to CASSLAQWTDTTDTQYF. Combining the CDR3 with reference TRBV7-9 and TRBJ2-3 gives the whole variable domain DTGVSQNPRHKITKRGQNVTFRCDPISEHNRLYWYRQTLGQGPEFLTYFQNEAQLEKSRLLSDRFSAERPKGSFSTLEIQRTEQGDSAMYLCASSLAQWTDTTDTQYFGPGTRLTVL.

Many counts were recorded for this clonotype. The chain combines TRBV27 with TRBJ2-7, with 8 bases aligning to TRBD2. CDR3 length: 13 amino acids. V lost 6 bases to trimming and J lost 7 bases; unmatched junction nucleotides: 8. CDR1 MNHEY and CDR2 SMNVEV come from the germline V gene (reference sequence). The CDR3 DNA reads TGTGCCAGCAGGGAGAGCGGGAGTTGGGAGCAGTACTTC. This codes for CASRESGSWEQYF.

This clonotype was seen repeatedly, ten times or more. The genes are TRBV7-8 and TRBJ2-2; D remains unclear. The CDR3 is 14 residues long. Germline assignment: CDR1 SGHVS and CDR2 FQNEAQ. The V end lost 1 base, the J end lost 6 bases, and 9 bases lay between the germline ends. The CDR3 DNA reads TGTGCCAGCAGCTTAGTGGGAATTGCCGGGGAGCTGTTTTTT. Translation gives CASSLVGIAGELFF.

This clonotype occurred a few times. The gene calls are TRBV30 and TRBJ2-3; D possibly corresponds to TRBD2 (6 bases). Germline lookup yields CDR1 GTSNPN and CDR2 SVGIG (reference sequence). The V end was cut by 4 bases, the J end by 9 bases, with 11 bases between. The CDR3 runs to 11 residues. CDR3 nucleotide sequence: TGTGCCTGGAATCGGGGAGGAACGCAGTATTTT. This sequence encodes CAWNRGGTQYF.

The chain employs TRBV6-5 and TRBJ2-5, with D hard to call. Deletions cut 2 bases from V and 0 bases from J, with 13 bases between. This CDR3 has 16 residues. The germline CDR1 and CDR2 sequences are MNHEY and SVGAGI. DNA for the CDR3: TGTGCCAGCAGTTACCAGTCAGCTCCGTACCAAGAGACCCAGTACTTC. Translation gives CASSYQSAPYQETQYF.

The chain combines TRBV27 with TRBJ2-5, with D unclear. CDR1 is MNHEY, CDR2 SMNVEV, per germline (reference sequence). The CDR3 runs to 14 residues. V was cut by 8 bases and J by 1 base, with 14 bases left in between. The chain's CDR3 is CASRQRLSQETQYF. In nucleotides, the CDR3 is TGTGCCAGCCGTCAAAGGCTATCCCAAGAGACCCAGTACTTC.

This clonotype was observed at least ten times. The chain carries TRBV20-1 and TRBJ2-3; D ambiguous. Per germline, CDR1 DFQATT and CDR2 SNEGSKA (reference sequence). The length of the CDR3 is 13 residues. V was cut by 3 bases and J by 5 bases, with 12 bases left in between. The CDR3 loop is CSARTYTGDTQYF. In DNA, the CDR3 is TGCAGTGCTAGGACCTATACGGGAGATACGCAGTATTTT.

CDR3 bases: TGTGCCAGCAGCCCCTCCGGCAGGAACACTGAAGCTTTCTTT. Translating it yields CASSPSGRNTEAFF. The chain combines TRBV5-6 with TRBJ1-1, with D unclear. The V end was cut by 4 bases, the J end by 1 base, with 11 bases between. This CDR3 has 14 residues. The germline gives CDR1 SGHDT, CDR2 YYEEEE.

This clonotype appeared a few times. The chain joins TRBV5-5 to TRBJ2-7; D possibly corresponds to TRBD1 (7 bases). Deletions cut 4 bases from V and 2 bases from J, with 16 bases between. The CDR3 sequence is 15 residues long. Per germline, CDR1 SGHKS and CDR2 YYEKEE (reference sequence). CDR3: CASSRRGTAAYEQYF. CDR3 nucleotides: TGTGCCAGCAGCCGCCGGGGGACAGCGGCCTACGAGCAGTACTTC.

This clonotype was observed a handful of times. This chain joins TRBV29-1 and TRBJ1-2, with a tentative D call TRBD1 (5 bases). Looked up from germline, CDR1 is SQVTM and CDR2 is ANQGSEA. CDR3 length equals 12 residues. The germline V and J ends were trimmed by 5 bases and 4 bases, with 11 bases remaining between them. In nucleotides, the CDR3 is TGCAGCGTTACCGGGACCGCCTATGGCTACACCTTC. This codes for CSVTGTAYGYTF.

The rearrangement joins TRBV3-1 to TRBJ2-4; no definite D call. Between the trimmed V and J ends, which lost 4 bases and 7 bases, there was a span of 5 bases. Germline V CDR1 and CDR2: LGHDT, YNNKEL (reference sequence). There are 11 residues in the CDR3. The chain's CDR3 is CASSLMNIQYF. CDR3 coding DNA: TGTGCCAGCAGCCTCATGAACATTCAGTACTTC.

This clonotype has a handful of counts. The CDR3 loop is CASSRPGLESRTQYF. The CDR3 DNA sequence: TGTGCCAGCAGCAGACCGGGACTAGAGTCTCGTACGCAGTATTTT. The chain links TRBV5-6 to TRBJ2-3; TRBD2 matches at 8 bases. CDR3 length equals 15 residues. After removal of 4 bases from V and 8 bases from J, the junction contained 12 bases not matched to a gene. From germline, CDR1 is SGHDT and CDR2 YYEEEE.